One and the same sample provided the 21 T cell receptor beta chains below, sequenced in a study of blood T cell repertoires in COVID-19. The table came from immunoSEQ multiplex PCR; TCRdb's copy has only in-frame clones and leaves some out. Of 400,000 to 500,000 clones listed, roughly 90% are singletons. Sequenced input: PBMCs or T cells enriched from blood (not recorded which). The receptors derive from a woman between 40 and 55 years old who had recovered from COVID-19.

This clone was detected only once. The rearrangement joins TRBV16 to TRBJ2-5; 10 bases line up with TRBD1. The germline gives CDR1 KGHSY, CDR2 FQNENV. J lost 3 bases, V lost 3 bases, and 7 bases had no gene match. The CDR3 is 16 residues long. In DNA form, the CDR3 reads TGTGCCAGCAGCCAGACGACAGGGGGCAGAGAAGAGACCCAGTACTTC. Protein sequence: CASSQTTGGREETQYF.

The rearrangement joins TRBV29-1 to TRBJ2-7, with 10 bases lining up with TRBD1. Germline CDR1 is SQVTM and CDR2 is ANQGSEA. The CDR3 has 13 amino acids. Trimming removed 4 bases from V and 4 bases from J; junction bases left unmatched: 4. CDR3 in amino acids: CSVGRDRGYEQYF. The CDR3 DNA reads TGCAGCGTTGGAAGGGACAGGGGTTACGAGCAGTACTTC.

The chain links TRBV4-1 to TRBJ2-3; D gene unclear. Trimming removed 0 bases at V and 4 bases at J, with 14 bases between. The CDR3 is 16 amino acids. Per germline, CDR1 MGHRA and CDR2 YSYEKL. This CDR3 is CASSQEVWLVPDTQYF. The CDR3 nucleotides read TGCGCCAGCAGCCAAGAGGTGTGGCTAGTCCCAGATACGCAGTATTTT.

The rearrangement uses TRBV19 and TRBJ2-1; TRBD2 matches 7 bases. V lost 1 base, J lost 4 bases, and 4 bases stayed unmatched. The CDR3 contains 15 residues. Germline assignment: CDR1 LNHDA and CDR2 SQIVND (reference sequence). The CDR3 loop reads CASSIAAGIYNEQFF. The CDR3 bases are TGTGCCAGTAGTATAGCAGCGGGGATATACAATGAGCAGTTCTTC.

The CDR3 DNA is TGTGGGGCGACTAGCGGGATTGGAGAGACCCAGTACTTC. Encoded protein: CGATSGIGETQYF. The genes are TRBV28 and TRBJ2-5; 11 bases line up with TRBD2. This CDR3 contains 13 residues. Looked up from germline, CDR1 is MDHEN and CDR2 is SYDVKM.

The chain uses TRBV11-2 and TRBJ2-1, with D possibly TRBD2 on 5 matching bases. The CDR3 covers 18 residues. CDR1 SGHAT and CDR2 FQNNGV come from the germline V gene. V lost 4 bases and J 0 bases, leaving 19 bases between the germline ends. The CDR3 region has the DNA TGTGCCAGCAGCTCAGCAAAGGGAGCGGAGAGCTCCTACAATGAGCAGTTCTTC. Translated: CASSSAKGAESSYNEQFF.

The chain joins TRBV18 to TRBJ1-1, with D perhaps TRBD1 (5 bases). The CDR3 extends over 15 amino acids. Trimming removed 0 bases at V and 1 base at J, with 9 bases between. Per germline, CDR1 KGHSH and CDR2 LQKENI. In nucleotides, the CDR3 is TGTGCCAGCTCACCACCGGGGCGTGGGAACACTGAAGCTTTCTTT. This encodes CASSPPGRGNTEAFF.

In its sample, this clone was seen once. The chain carries TRBV5-6 and TRBJ2-5; 9 bases are a match to TRBD1. The CDR3 runs 14 residues. V lost 7 bases and J lost 3; bases outside the gene matches: 7. Germline assignment: CDR1 SGHDT and CDR2 YYEEEE. CDR3 loop: CASQLTGGEETQYF. The CDR3 DNA reads TGTGCCAGCCAACTAACAGGGGGCGAAGAGACCCAGTACTTC.

The chain carries TRBV7-8 and TRBJ1-5, with TRBD1 matching 7 bases. Germline lookup yields CDR1 SGHVS and CDR2 FQNEAQ. V was clipped by 5 bases and J by 0 bases; unmatched bases: 1. This CDR3 spans 14 amino acids. CDR3 bases: TGTGCCAGCAGCCAGGGGGATAGCAATCAGCCCCAGCATTTT. This gives the protein CASSQGDSNQPQHF.

CDR3 residues: CASSPLREAFF. The CDR3, as DNA: TGTGCCAGCAGCCCCCTCCGTGAAGCTTTCTTT. This chain uses TRBV14 with TRBJ1-1, with unresolved D. The CDR3 totals 11 residues. The ends were cut back, 4 bases at V and 7 bases at J, with 7 bases in the middle. Looked up from germline, CDR1 is SGHDN and CDR2 is FVKESK.

The V and J genes are TRBV6-5 and TRBJ2-7; 8 nucleotides line up with TRBD1. V was pared by 8 bases and J by 6 bases, with 15 bases of the junction left unmatched. The CDR3 spans 15 residues. In germline, CDR1 is MNHEY, CDR2 SVGAGI. The CDR3 loop is CASDRQGPTLGEQYF. For the CDR3, the DNA is TGTGCCAGCGATCGACAGGGGCCTACTCTGGGCGAGCAGTACTTC.

There are many counts of this clone. The chain combines TRBV15 with TRBJ1-2, with a tentative D call TRBD1 (5 bases). The germline V gene has CDR1 LNHNV and CDR2 YYDKDF (reference sequence). V gave up 3 bases and J gave up 0 bases, with 17 bases separating them. CDR3 length: 17 residues. CDR3 DNA: TGTGCCACCAGCAGCTTCATGACGGGGGAATCTAACTATGGCTACACCTTC. It translates to CATSSFMTGESNYGYTF.

The chain combines TRBV27 with TRBJ1-5; unclear D gene. V lost 7 bases to trimming and J lost 4 bases, with 8 bases between them. The CDR3 loop spans 12 amino acids. Germline loops: CDR1 MNHEY, CDR2 SMNVEV (reference sequence). The CDR3 bases are TGTGCCAGCAAAACCGGGAATCAGCCCCAGCATTTT. Translation: CASKTGNQPQHF.

The chain has TRBV9 and TRBJ1-3, with TRBD1 as a possible D gene (6 bases). Germline V gene data show CDR1 as SGDLS and CDR2 as YYNGEE. Trimming left V 0 bases short and J 0 bases short, with 22 bases between. This CDR3 has 20 amino acids. CDR3 loop: CASSVGWRTVGESSGNTIYF. CDR3 bases: TGTGCCAGCAGCGTAGGATGGAGGACAGTCGGCGAGAGCTCTGGAAACACCATATATTTT. Looking up the rest from reference TRBV9 and TRBJ1-3 gives the full variable domain: DSGVTQTPKHLITATGQRVTLRCSPRSGDLSVYWYQQSLDQGLQFLIQYYNGEERAKGNILERFSAQQFPDLHSELNLSSLELGDSALYFCASSVGWRTVGESSGNTIYFGEGSWLTVV.

The rearrangement joins TRBV30 to TRBJ1-5; TRBD1 aligns across 10 bases. The CDR3 is 16 residues long. Germline V gene lookup returns CDR1 GTSNPN and CDR2 SVGIG (reference sequence). J lost 0 bases, V lost 0 bases, and 2 bases had no gene match. CDR3 loop: CAWSVWDRGSNQPQHF. The CDR3, as DNA: TGTGCCTGGAGTGTATGGGACAGGGGTAGCAATCAGCCCCAGCATTTT.

This rearrangement joins TRBV30 to TRBJ1-1; possible D gene TRBD1, 5 bases. Trimming removed 3 bases from V and 10 bases from J, with 12 bases in between. The germline V gene encodes CDR1 GTSNPN and CDR2 SVGIG (reference sequence). The CDR3 contains 11 residues. This chain's CDR3 is CAWSPTDRAFF. As DNA, the CDR3 is TGTGCCTGGAGCCCGACAGACAGAGCTTTCTTT.

This chain joins TRBV11-2 and TRBJ2-5; D unresolved. Germline V gene sequence: CDR1 SGHAT, CDR2 FQNNGV. V was shortened by 5 bases and J by 2 bases, with 18 bases between the two germline ends. The CDR3 spans 16 residues. The CDR3 is CASSGLRSFPQETQYF. The CDR3 nucleotides are TGTGCCAGCAGCGGTTTACGGTCTTTCCCACAAGAGACCCAGTACTTC.

The chain has TRBV9 and TRBJ2-1; 11 bases line up with TRBD2. The CDR3 spans 17 residues. V lost 2 bases to trimming and J lost 4 bases; unmatched junction nucleotides: 8. Germline V CDR1 and CDR2: SGDLS, YYNGEE. CDR3 coding DNA: TGTGCCAGCAGCGTGGGGACTAGCGGAGACCGTTACAATGAGCAGTTCTTC. Encoded protein: CASSVGTSGDRYNEQFF.

The genes are TRBV14 and TRBJ2-5; 9 bases align to TRBD2. Germline CDR1 and CDR2: SGHDN and FVKESK. The CDR3 length is 16 residues. The ends lost 2 bases at V and 5 bases at J; junction bases unmatched: 9. CDR3 in amino acids: CASSQLSGRFGETQYF. The CDR3 nucleotides are TGTGCCAGCAGCCAACTCAGCGGGAGGTTTGGGGAGACCCAGTACTTC.

The chain has TRBV5-1 and TRBJ2-1, with TRBD1 identical over 9 bases. The trim removed 5 bases at V and 3 bases at J, leaving 6 bases unmatched. The germline CDR1 and CDR2 sequences are SGHRS and YFSETQ. The CDR3 extends over 15 amino acids. Here the CDR3 reads CASRGTGYYYNEQFF. In nucleotides, the CDR3 is TGCGCCAGCAGGGGGACAGGGTATTACTACAATGAGCAGTTCTTC.

This clone came up once. The V call is TRBV18, the J call TRBJ2-2, with D maybe TRBD1 (5 bases). CDR3 length: 15 residues. The V gene's germline CDR1 is KGHSH and CDR2 LQKENI. V was trimmed by 3 bases and J by 4 bases, leaving 12 bases between them. The CDR3 region has the DNA TGTGCCAGCTCACCTACCAGGGATGCCACCGGGGAGCTGTTTTTT. Translation: CASSPTRDATGELFF.